This T cell receptor beta chain was observed in a study of PD-L1 blockade in urothelial cancer. Study-level background: Blood samples had a median of around 150,000 T cells.

Time point: peripheral blood 6 weeks after treatment start. Patients' cancers were locally advanced or metastatic urothelial carcinomas. The data were produced by immunoSEQ multiplex PCR, yet TCRdb's version contains in-frame clones alone and is incomplete. Among roughly 45,000 clones listed, 70% to 90% were seen once. The CDR3 runs to 13 residues. The ends were cut back, 1 base at V and 3 bases at J, with 7 bases in the middle. Germline V gives CDR1 SGHVS, CDR2 FQNEAQ. The chain combines TRBV7-8 with TRBJ2-7; D call uncertain. The receptor was isolated from a man between 65 and 85 years old with urothelial cancer. This material consisted of PBMCs, taken around atezolizumab (anti-PD-L1) treatment. In DNA, the CDR3 is TGTGCCAGCAGCTTAGAGAGATACTACGAGCAGTACTTC. It codes for CASSLERYYEQYF. The whole variable domain, filled in from reference TRBV7-8 and TRBJ2-7, reads GAGVSQSPRYKVAKRGQDVALRCDPISGHVSLFWYQQALGQGPEFLTYFQNEAQLDKSGLPSDRFFAERPEGSVSTLKIQRTQQEDSAVYLCASSLERYYEQYFGPGTRLTVT.